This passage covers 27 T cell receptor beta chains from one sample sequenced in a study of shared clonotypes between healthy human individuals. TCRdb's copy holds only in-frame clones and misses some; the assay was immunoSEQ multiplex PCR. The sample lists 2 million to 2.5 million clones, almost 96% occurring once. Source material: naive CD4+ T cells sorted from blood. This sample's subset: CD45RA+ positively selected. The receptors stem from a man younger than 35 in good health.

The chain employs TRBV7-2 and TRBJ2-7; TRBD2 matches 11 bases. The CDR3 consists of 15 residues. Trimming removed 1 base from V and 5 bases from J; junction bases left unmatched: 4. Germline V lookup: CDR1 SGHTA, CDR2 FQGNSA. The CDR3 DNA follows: TGTGCCAGCAGCTTAGTACTAGCGGGAGAGGACGAGCAGTACTTC. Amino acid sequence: CASSLVLAGEDEQYF.

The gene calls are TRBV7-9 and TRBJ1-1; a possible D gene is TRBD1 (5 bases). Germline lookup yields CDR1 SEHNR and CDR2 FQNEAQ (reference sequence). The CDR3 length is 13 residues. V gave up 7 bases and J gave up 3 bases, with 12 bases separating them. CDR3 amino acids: CASNSLGDTEAFF. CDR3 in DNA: TGTGCCAGCAACTCCTTAGGGGACACTGAAGCTTTCTTT.

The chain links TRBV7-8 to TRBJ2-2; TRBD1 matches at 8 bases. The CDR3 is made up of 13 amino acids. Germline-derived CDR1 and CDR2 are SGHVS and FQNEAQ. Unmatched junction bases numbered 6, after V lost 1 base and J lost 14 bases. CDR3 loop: CASSLGTGPALFF. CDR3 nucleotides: TGTGCCAGCAGCTTAGGGACAGGGCCGGCCCTGTTTTTT.

The CDR3 loop is CASSLVGQPEQFF. The CDR3 nucleotides read TGTGCCAGCAGCTTGGTGGGACAGCCTGAGCAGTTCTTC. The rearrangement links TRBV5-4 to TRBJ2-1, with 7 bases lining up with TRBD1. The germline V gene has CDR1 SGHNT and CDR2 YYREEE (reference sequence). CDR3 length: 13 residues. V shed 0 bases and J 9 bases; nucleotides not matched to a gene: 3.

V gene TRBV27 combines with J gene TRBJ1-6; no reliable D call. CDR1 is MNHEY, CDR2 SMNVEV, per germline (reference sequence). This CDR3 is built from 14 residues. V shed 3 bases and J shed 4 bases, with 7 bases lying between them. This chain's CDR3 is CASSFPGYNSPLHF. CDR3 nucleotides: TGTGCCAGCAGTTTTCCTGGTTATAATTCACCCCTCCACTTT.

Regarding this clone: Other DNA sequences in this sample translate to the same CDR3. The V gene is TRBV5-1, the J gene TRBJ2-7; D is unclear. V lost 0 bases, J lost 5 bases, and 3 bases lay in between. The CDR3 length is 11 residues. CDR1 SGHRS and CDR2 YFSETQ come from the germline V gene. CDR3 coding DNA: TGCGCCAGCAGCTTGGAGAACGAGCAGTACTTC. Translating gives CASSLENEQYF.

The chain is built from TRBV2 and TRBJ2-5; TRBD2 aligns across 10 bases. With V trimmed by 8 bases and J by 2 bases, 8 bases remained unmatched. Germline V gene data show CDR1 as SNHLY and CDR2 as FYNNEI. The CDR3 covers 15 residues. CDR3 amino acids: CASDGLAVNQETQYF. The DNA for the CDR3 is TGTGCCAGCGATGGACTAGCGGTCAATCAAGAGACCCAGTACTTC.

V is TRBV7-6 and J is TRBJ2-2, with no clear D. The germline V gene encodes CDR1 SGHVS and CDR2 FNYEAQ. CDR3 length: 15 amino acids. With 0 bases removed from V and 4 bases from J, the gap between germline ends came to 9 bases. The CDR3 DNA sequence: TGTGCCAGCAGCTTAGCTGGGTCGGGCACCGGGGAGCTGTTTTTT. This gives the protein CASSLAGSGTGELFF.

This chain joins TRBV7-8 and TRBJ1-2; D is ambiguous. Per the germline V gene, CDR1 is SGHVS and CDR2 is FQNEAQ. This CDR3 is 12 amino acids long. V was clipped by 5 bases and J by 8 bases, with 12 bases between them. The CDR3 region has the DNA TGTGCCAGCAGCGCCTATCCCCAGGGCTACACCTTC. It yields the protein CASSAYPQGYTF.

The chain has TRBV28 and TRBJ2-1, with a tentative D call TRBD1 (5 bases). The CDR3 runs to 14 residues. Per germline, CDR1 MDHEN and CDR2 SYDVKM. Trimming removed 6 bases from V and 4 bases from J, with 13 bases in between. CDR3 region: CASRGLYRYNEQFF. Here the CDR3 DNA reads TGTGCCAGCAGGGGGCTTTACCGTTACAATGAGCAGTTCTTC.

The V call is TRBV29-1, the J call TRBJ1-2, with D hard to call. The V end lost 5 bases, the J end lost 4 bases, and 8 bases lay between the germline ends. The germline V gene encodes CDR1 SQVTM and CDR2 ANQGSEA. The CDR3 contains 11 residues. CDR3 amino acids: CSVLPLYGYTF. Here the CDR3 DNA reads TGCAGCGTTCTCCCCCTCTATGGCTACACCTTC.

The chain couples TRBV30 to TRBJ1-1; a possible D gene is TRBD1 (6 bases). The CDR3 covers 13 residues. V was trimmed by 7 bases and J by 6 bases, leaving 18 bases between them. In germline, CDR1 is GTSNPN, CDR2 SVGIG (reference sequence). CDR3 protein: CASILTGKSEAFF. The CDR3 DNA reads TGTGCCTCCATACTTACAGGGAAGTCTGAAGCTTTCTTT.

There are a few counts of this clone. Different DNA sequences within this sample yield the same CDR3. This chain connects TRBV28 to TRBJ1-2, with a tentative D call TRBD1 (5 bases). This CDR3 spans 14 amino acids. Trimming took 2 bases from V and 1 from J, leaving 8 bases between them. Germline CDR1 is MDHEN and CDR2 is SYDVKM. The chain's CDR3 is CASSLGGGNYGYTF. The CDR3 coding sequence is TGTGCCAGCAGTTTAGGGGGGGGTAACTATGGCTACACCTTC.

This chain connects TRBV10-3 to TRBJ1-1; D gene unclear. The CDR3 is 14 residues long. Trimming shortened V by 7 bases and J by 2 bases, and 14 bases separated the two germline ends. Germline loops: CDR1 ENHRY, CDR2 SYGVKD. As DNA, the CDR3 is TGTGCCATCAAGTCCGTGGAGGGAAACACTGAAGCTTTCTTT. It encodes CAIKSVEGNTEAFF.

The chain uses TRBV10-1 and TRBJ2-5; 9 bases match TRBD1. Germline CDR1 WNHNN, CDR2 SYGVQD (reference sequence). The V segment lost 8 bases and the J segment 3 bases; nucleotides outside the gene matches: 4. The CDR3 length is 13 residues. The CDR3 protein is CASRRTGEETQYF. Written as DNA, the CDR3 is TGCGCCAGCCGACGGACAGGGGAAGAGACCCAGTACTTC.

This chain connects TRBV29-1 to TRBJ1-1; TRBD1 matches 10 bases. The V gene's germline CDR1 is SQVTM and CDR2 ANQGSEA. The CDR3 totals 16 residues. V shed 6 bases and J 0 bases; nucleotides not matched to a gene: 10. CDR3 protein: CSVTPGTGAMNTEAFF. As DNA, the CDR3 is TGCAGCGTAACCCCCGGGACAGGGGCCATGAACACTGAAGCTTTCTTT.

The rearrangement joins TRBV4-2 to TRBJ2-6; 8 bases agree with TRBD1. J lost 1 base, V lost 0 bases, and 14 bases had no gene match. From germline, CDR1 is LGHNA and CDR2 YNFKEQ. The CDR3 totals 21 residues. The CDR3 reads CASSQDPNTSRGRSGANVLTF. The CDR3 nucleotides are TGTGCCAGCAGCCAAGATCCCAACACAAGCAGGGGGCGATCTGGGGCCAACGTCCTGACTTTC.

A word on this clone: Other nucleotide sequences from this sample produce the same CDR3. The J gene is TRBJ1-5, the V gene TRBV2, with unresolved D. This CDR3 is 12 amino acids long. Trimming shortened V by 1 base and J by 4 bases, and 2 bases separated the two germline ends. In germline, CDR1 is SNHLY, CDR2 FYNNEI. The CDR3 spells CASSEENQPQHF. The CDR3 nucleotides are TGTGCCAGCAGTGAAGAGAATCAGCCCCAGCATTTT.

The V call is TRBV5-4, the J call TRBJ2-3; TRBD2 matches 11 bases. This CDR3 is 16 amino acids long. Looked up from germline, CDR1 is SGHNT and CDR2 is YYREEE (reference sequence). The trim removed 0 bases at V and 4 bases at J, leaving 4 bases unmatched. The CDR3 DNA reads TGTGCCAGCAGCTTGGTACTAGCGGGAGACGCAGATACGCAGTATTTT. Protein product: CASSLVLAGDADTQYF.

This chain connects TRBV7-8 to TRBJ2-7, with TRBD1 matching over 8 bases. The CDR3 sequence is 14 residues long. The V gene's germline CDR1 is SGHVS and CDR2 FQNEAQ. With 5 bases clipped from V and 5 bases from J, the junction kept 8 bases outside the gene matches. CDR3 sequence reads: CASSLKDRDHEQYF. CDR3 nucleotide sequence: TGTGCCAGCAGCCTAAAGGACAGGGACCACGAGCAGTACTTC. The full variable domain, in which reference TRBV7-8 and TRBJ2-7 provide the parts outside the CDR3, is GAGVSQSPRYKVAKRGQDVALRCDPISGHVSLFWYQQALGQGPEFLTYFQNEAQLDKSGLPSDRFFAERPEGSVSTLKIQRTQQEDSAVYLCASSLKDRDHEQYFGPGTRLTVT.

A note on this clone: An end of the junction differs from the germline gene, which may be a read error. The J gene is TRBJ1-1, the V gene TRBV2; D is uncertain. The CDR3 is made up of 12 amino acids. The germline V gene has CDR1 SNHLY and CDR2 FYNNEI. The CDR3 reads CASSGDATEAFF. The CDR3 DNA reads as TGTGCCAGCAGTGGCGACGCTACTGAGGCTTTCTTT.

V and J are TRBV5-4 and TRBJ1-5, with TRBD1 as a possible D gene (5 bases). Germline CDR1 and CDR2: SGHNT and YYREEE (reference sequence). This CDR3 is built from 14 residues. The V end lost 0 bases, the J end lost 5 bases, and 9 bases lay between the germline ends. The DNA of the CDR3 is TGTGCCAGCAGCTTGGGAGGCAGGGATCAGCCCCAGCATTTT. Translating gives CASSLGGRDQPQHF.

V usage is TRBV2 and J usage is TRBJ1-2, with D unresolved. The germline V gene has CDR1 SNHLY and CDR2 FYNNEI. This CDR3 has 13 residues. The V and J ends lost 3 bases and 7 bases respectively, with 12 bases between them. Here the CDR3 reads CASSEYEAVGYTF. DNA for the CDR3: TGTGCCAGCAGTGAGTACGAGGCAGTTGGCTACACCTTC.

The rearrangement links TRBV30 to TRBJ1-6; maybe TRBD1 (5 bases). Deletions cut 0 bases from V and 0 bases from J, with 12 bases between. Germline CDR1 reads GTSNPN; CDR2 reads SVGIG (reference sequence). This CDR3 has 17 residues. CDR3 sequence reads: CAWSVRAGSSYNSPLHF. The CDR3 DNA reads TGTGCCTGGAGTGTAAGGGCAGGGAGCTCCTATAATTCACCCCTCCACTTT.

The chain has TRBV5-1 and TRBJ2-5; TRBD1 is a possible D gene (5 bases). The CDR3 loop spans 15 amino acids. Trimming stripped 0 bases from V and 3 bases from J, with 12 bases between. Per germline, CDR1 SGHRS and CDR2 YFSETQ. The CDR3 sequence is CASSLESSREETQYF. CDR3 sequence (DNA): TGCGCCAGCAGCTTGGAGTCATCCAGGGAAGAGACCCAGTACTTC. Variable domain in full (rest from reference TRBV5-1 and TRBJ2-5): KAGVTQTPRYLIKTRGQQVTLSCSPISGHRSVSWYQQTPGQGLQFLFEYFSETQRNKGNFPGRFSGRQFSNSRSEMNVSTLELGDSALYLCASSLESSREETQYFGPGTRLLVL.

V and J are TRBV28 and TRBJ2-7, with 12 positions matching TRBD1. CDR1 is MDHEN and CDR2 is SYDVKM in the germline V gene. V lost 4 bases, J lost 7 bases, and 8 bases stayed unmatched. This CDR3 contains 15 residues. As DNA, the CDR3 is TGTGCCAGCAGTTCTATGGGACAGGGGGCGCGGGAGCAGTACTTC. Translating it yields CASSSMGQGAREQYF. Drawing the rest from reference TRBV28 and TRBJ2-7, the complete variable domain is DVKVTQSSRYLVKRTGEKVFLECVQDMDHENMFWYRQDPGLGLRLIYFSYDVKMKEKGDIPEGYSVSREKKERFSLILESASTNQTSMYLCASSSMGQGAREQYFGPGTRLTVT.

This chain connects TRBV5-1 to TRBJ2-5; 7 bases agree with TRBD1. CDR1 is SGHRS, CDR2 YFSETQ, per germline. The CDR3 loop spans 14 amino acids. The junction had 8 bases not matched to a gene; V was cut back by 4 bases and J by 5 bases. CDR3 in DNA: TGCGCCAGCAGCGCAGGGGGTGAGCGTGAGACCCAGTACTTC. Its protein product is CASSAGGERETQYF.